This T cell receptor beta chain was documented in a study of T cell responses to AZD1222 COVID-19 vaccine. The germline CDR1 and CDR2 sequences are LNHDA and SQIVND (reference sequence). V lost 7 bases, J lost 8 bases, and 14 bases lay in between. The CDR3 is 13 amino acids. TCRdb's copy holds only in-frame clones and misses some; the assay was immunoSEQ multiplex PCR. The profile covers some 150,000 clones, with almost 95% appearing a single time and 3.5% to 4.5% taken by the ten largest. The V call is TRBV19, the J call TRBJ2-2; tentative D call: TRBD1 (5 bases). Material: peripheral blood, obtained 28 days after the second AZD1222 dose. The TCR comes from an adult who received the AZD1222 COVID-19 vaccine. CDR3 DNA: TGTGCCAGTAACCCACAGGCATCAGGGGAGCTGTTTTTT. This sequence encodes CASNPQASGELFF.